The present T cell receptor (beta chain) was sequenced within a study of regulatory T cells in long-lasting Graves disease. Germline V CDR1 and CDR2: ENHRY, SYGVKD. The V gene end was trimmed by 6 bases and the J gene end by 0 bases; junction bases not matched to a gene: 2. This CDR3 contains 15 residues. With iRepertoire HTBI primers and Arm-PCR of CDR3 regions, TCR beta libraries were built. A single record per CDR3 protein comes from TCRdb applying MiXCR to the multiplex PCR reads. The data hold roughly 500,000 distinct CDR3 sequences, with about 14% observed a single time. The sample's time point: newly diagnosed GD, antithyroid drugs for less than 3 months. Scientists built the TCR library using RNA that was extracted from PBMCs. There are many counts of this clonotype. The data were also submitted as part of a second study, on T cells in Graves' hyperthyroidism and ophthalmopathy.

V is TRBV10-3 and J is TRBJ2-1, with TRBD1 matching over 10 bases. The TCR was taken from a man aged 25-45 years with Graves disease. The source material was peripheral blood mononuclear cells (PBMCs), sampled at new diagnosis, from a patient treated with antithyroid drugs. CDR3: CAIRGQGSSYNEQFF. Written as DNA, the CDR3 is TGTGCCATCAGGGGACAGGGGAGCTCCTACAATGAGCAGTTCTTC.